The clone carrying this T cell receptor beta chain was detected only a few times. Trimming removed 2 bases from V and 4 bases from J, with 8 bases in between. CDR1 and CDR2 (germline): MNHEY, SVGEGT. The CDR3 length is 13 residues. This sample is drawn from a study of patients and donors after allogeneic stem cell transplantation. TCRdb re-derived calls from the RT-PCR reads in MiXCR, one entry per CDR3 protein. The sample lists some 960,000 distinct CDR3 sequences, 18% occurring once. The receptor was isolated from a human donor who was either an allogeneic HSCT recipient or a stem cell or donor lymphocyte infusion donor (not recorded which). It is not recorded whose cells these are; they may come from a transplant donor. Sample: blood, either unsorted or a sorted T cell fraction (not recorded which). The genes are TRBV6-2 or TRBV6-3 and TRBJ1-2; D not certain. The DNA of the CDR3 is TGTGCCAGCAGTTACGTCCCGATCTATGGCTACACCTTC. It is translated as CASSYVPIYGYTF.